Detailed here is one T cell receptor (beta chain). As yet, its antigen is unknown. This sample was included in a study of response to subunit inactivated influenza vaccine. Findings and limits, study-wide: The authors suggested that every seasonal influenza vaccination recruits few new T cells.

Trimming took 3 bases from V and 3 from J; bases not matched to a gene: 7. CDR3 size: 16 residues. Germline V gene data show CDR1 as SGHRS and CDR2 as YFSETQ. TCRdb passed the RT-PCR reads through MiXCR, listing each CDR3 protein once. In the table there are around 480,000 distinct CDR3 sequences, approximately 16% of which are singletons. The sample in question was CD4+ T cells sorted from PBMCs, obtained roughly 24 months after vaccination. The TCR was taken from a man aged 50 to 69 who received an inactivated influenza vaccine. The chain joins TRBV5-1 to TRBJ2-1, with TRBD2 matching 9 bases. Here the CDR3 reads CASSYLASGIYNEQFF. Here the CDR3 DNA reads TGCGCCAGCAGCTACCTCGCTAGCGGGATCTACAATGAGCAGTTCTTC.